The source of this T cell receptor (beta chain) is a study of CD8+ T cells in alopecia areata. Sequencing used cDNA as its template, made by extracting RNA and reverse transcribing it. Clones were read by immunoSEQ multiplex PCR, and TCRdb kept only the in-frame ones, dropping some. Of 200,000 to 250,000 clones listed, roughly two fifths are singletons. V was cut by 1 base and J by 2 bases, with 14 bases left in between. Germline-derived CDR1 and CDR2 are MNHEY and SMNVEV (reference sequence). The CDR3 is made up of 16 amino acids. Regarding treatment: oral pan-JAK inhibitor, 5-10 mg twice daily. The input for sequencing was CD4+ T cells sorted from blood, taken around week 37, from a patient treated with tofacitinib. The rearrangement uses TRBV27 and TRBJ1-2; the D gene is possibly TRBD1 (6 bases). The clonotype was recovered from a human donor with alopecia areata. The CDR3 DNA sequence: TGTGCCAGCAGTTTATATAGTACAGGGAAAAACTATGGCTACACCTTC. It translates to CASSLYSTGKNYGYTF.